A single sample is the source of the 19 T cell receptor beta chains below, sequenced in a study of identifying expanded T cells in peripheral blood (dated by TCRdb to between 2018 and 2021). The library relied on the immunoSEQ multiplex PCR assay. TCRdb mirrors the immuneACCESS table, restricted to in-frame sequences. Some clones are absent from its copies; in checked studies, under half trace to an unresolved V gene, and the reason for the others is unknown. The sample includes approximately 92,000 clones, with 80% to 90% observed a single time. The ten largest account for around 4.5% of the sample. Sequencing was done on a sample of blood. These receptors all stem from a person between 18 and 75 years old in good health.

This clone was seen a single time. The chain uses TRBV11-3 and TRBJ1-3, with D possibly TRBD1 on 5 matching bases. In germline, CDR1 is SGHNT, CDR2 YENEEA. Between the trimmed V and J ends, which lost 3 bases and 2 bases, there was a span of 11 bases. CDR3 length: 15 amino acids. The DNA of the CDR3 is TGTGCCAGCAGCTTTATAGGGGCGCCTGGAAACACCATATATTTT. It yields the protein CASSFIGAPGNTIYF.

With regard to this clone: At the DNA level, this CDR3 is encoded by other sequences in the same sample as well. This chain links TRBV5-1 with TRBJ2-7, with D tentatively TRBD1 (5 bases). The V gene lost 1 base and the J gene lost 3 bases, with 23 bases spanning the gap. This CDR3 comprises 18 residues. Germline CDR1 is SGHRS and CDR2 is YFSETQ. The CDR3 sequence is CASSLISSDSIIFYEQYF. CDR3 sequence (DNA): TGCGCCAGCAGCTTGATTTCATCCGACAGCATTATTTTCTACGAGCAGTACTTC.

V is TRBV5-1 and J is TRBJ1-6, with D maybe TRBD1 (5 bases). V was clipped by 0 bases and J by 10 bases, with 17 bases between them. Per germline, CDR1 SGHRS and CDR2 YFSETQ. This CDR3 region has 16 residues. CDR3 in amino acids: CASSLVSGGSRSPLHF. CDR3 in DNA: TGCGCCAGCAGCTTGGTGTCTGGGGGATCTAGATCACCCCTCCACTTT.

As to this clone: This sample includes further DNA sequences coding for the same CDR3. The gene calls are TRBV7-2 and TRBJ1-2; 8 bases map to TRBD1. Unmatched junction bases numbered 4, after V lost 6 bases and J lost 4 bases. Germline assignment: CDR1 SGHTA and CDR2 FQGNSA. This CDR3 spans 13 amino acids. The CDR3 protein is CASSSGQGYGYTF. As DNA, the CDR3 is TGTGCCAGCAGTTCTGGACAGGGCTATGGCTACACCTTC.

The chain has TRBV11-3 and TRBJ1-6, with D unclear. The CDR3 is 14 residues long. V lost 1 base, J lost 6 bases, and 7 bases lay in between. The germline CDR1 and CDR2 sequences are SGHNT and YENEEA. CDR3 sequence (DNA): TGTGCCAGCAGCTTAGGGGGATTTAATTCACCCCTCCACTTT. Its translation: CASSLGGFNSPLHF. The whole variable domain, remainder taken from reference TRBV11-3 and TRBJ1-6, is EAGVVQSPRYKIIEKKQPVAFWCNPISGHNTLYWYLQNLGQGPELLIRYENEEAVDDSQLPKDRFSAERLKGVDSTLKIQPAELGDSAVYLCASSLGGFNSPLHFGNGTRLTVT.

V is TRBV5-1 and J is TRBJ1-3; 10 positions agree with TRBD1. The length of the CDR3 is 16 residues. Unmatched junction bases numbered 4, after V lost 2 bases and J lost 2 bases. Germline V gives CDR1 SGHRS, CDR2 YFSETQ. The CDR3 nucleotides are TGCGCCAGCAGCTTACCCGGGACAGGGGCTGGAAACACCATATATTTT. Translation: CASSLPGTGAGNTIYF.

The chain joins TRBV14 to TRBJ2-7, with 7 bases lining up with TRBD1. The J segment lost 0 bases and the V segment lost 5 bases, leaving 10 bases of the junction unmatched. This CDR3 spans 16 amino acids. The germline CDR1 and CDR2 sequences are SGHDN and FVKESK. Here the CDR3 reads CASSSQGETDSYEQYF. The CDR3 region has the DNA TGTGCCAGCAGCTCTCAGGGGGAGACAGACTCCTACGAGCAGTACTTC.

The chain recombines TRBV6-5 with TRBJ1-1; 7 positions match TRBD1. The J segment lost 6 bases and the V segment lost 6 bases, leaving 7 bases of the junction unmatched. The CDR3 is made up of 13 amino acids. Germline values: CDR1 MNHEY, CDR2 SVGAGI. This CDR3 reads CASSPRQGAEAFF. DNA for the CDR3: TGTGCCAGCAGCCCCAGACAGGGAGCTGAAGCTTTCTTT.

This chain connects TRBV7-2 to TRBJ1-2, with 7 bases identical to TRBD1. The CDR3 totals 19 residues. Germline V gives CDR1 SGHTA, CDR2 FQGNSA. The V and J ends lost 6 bases and 4 bases, in that order; junction bases with no gene match: 23. In DNA, the CDR3 is TGTGCCAGCAGGACAGGGTCCAGCTTATTCCCCGCTTCGAGCTATGGCTACACCTTC. Protein sequence: CASRTGSSLFPASSYGYTF.

DNA for the CDR3: TGTGCCAGCAGTGAATGGAGGGGCTACACCTTC. This codes for CASSEWRGYTF. The chain joins TRBV6-1 to TRBJ1-2; D unresolved. Trimming pared 2 bases from V and 8 bases from J, leaving 6 bases between. Germline V gene sequence: CDR1 MNHNS, CDR2 SASEGT. The CDR3 spans 11 residues.

This clone was recorded only once. The sample holds other DNA sequences that translate to the same CDR3. This chain links TRBV18 with TRBJ1-1; no reliable D call. The germline V gene encodes CDR1 KGHSH and CDR2 LQKENI. The V gene lost 2 bases and the J gene lost 0 bases, with 7 bases spanning the gap. The length of the CDR3 is 14 residues. CDR3 in DNA: TGTGCCAGCTCACCAGGGAACATGAACACTGAAGCTTTCTTT. Protein product: CASSPGNMNTEAFF.

V gene TRBV7-2 combines with J gene TRBJ1-1; D call uncertain. V shed 1 base and J shed 1 base, with 7 bases lying between them. Germline V lookup: CDR1 SGHTA, CDR2 FQGNSA. The CDR3 is 14 amino acids. CDR3 in DNA: TGTGCCAGCAGCTTAGTCAAGGAGAACACTGAAGCTTTCTTT. Translating gives CASSLVKENTEAFF.

This clone appeared a single time. The chain links TRBV19 to TRBJ1-5; D is undetermined. This CDR3 comprises 13 residues. V dropped 3 bases and J dropped 3 bases, with 6 bases sitting between them. Germline CDR1 is LNHDA and CDR2 is SQIVND (reference sequence). CDR3 region: CASSISHNQPQHF. CDR3 coding DNA: TGTGCCAGTAGTATTTCCCACAATCAGCCCCAGCATTTT.

The chain combines TRBV29-1 with TRBJ2-7; no reliable D call. Trimming took off 6 bases at V and 4 bases at J, with 13 bases between the two ends. The CDR3 covers 12 residues. Germline V gives CDR1 SQVTM, CDR2 ANQGSEA. The CDR3 bases are TGCAGCGTGGGCCCGTTCCAATACGAGCAGTACTTC. Protein: CSVGPFQYEQYF.

This sequence joins TRBV4-1 and TRBJ1-1; D not certain. The CDR3 extends over 15 amino acids. V shed 0 bases and J shed 2 bases, with 10 bases lying between them. Germline V gives CDR1 MGHRA, CDR2 YSYEKL. The CDR3 DNA reads as TGCGCCAGCAGCCAAGATCGTCTGGCAAACACTGAAGCTTTCTTT. This codes for CASSQDRLANTEAFF.

This clone was seen once. The chain joins TRBV4-3 to TRBJ2-2; 8 positions match TRBD1. The CDR3 consists of 15 residues. V dropped 2 bases and J dropped 4; count of bases not matched to a gene: 3. Germline values: CDR1 LGHNA, CDR2 YSLEER. This CDR3 reads CASSQTGGGTGELFF. Written as DNA, the CDR3 is TGCGCCAGCAGCCAAACAGGGGGAGGCACCGGGGAGCTGTTTTTT.

The gene calls are TRBV4-3 and TRBJ1-2; unclear D gene. The CDR3 consists of 15 residues. The V gene lost 0 bases and the J gene lost 7 bases, with 15 bases spanning the gap. Looked up from germline, CDR1 is LGHNA and CDR2 is YSLEER. This chain's CDR3 is CASSQDSWSQRGYTF. The CDR3 DNA reads TGCGCCAGCAGCCAAGATAGTTGGAGTCAACGTGGCTACACCTTC.

V and J are TRBV18 and TRBJ1-4; D remains ambiguous. The CDR3 contains 15 residues. Germline CDR1 and CDR2: KGHSH and LQKENI. V lost 0 bases and J 8 bases, leaving 13 bases between the germline ends. The CDR3 is CASSPPGGSREKLFF. In nucleotides, the CDR3 is TGTGCCAGCTCACCACCAGGAGGATCCCGGGAAAAACTGTTTTTT.

The chain employs TRBV7-2 and TRBJ2-3, with 9 bases fitting TRBD2. The CDR3 length is 16 residues. The trim removed 1 base at V and 7 bases at J, leaving 9 bases unmatched. Germline-derived CDR1 and CDR2 are SGHTA and FQGNSA. As DNA, the CDR3 is TGTGCCAGCAGCTTAGAGTGGAGCGGGGGGAGGAATACGCAGTATTTT. As protein: CASSLEWSGGRNTQYF.